This T cell receptor (beta chain) emerged from a study of monozygotic twins with inflammatory bowel disease. Study-wide points: There were differing immunosuppressive treatments, which may have added variability to patient repertoires.

The CDR3 length is 18 residues. Germline CDR1 is MNHNS and CDR2 is SASEGT. As for this clonotype: Its antigen is as yet unknown.

Investigators made cDNA in eight separate reactions per sample. UMIs incorporating a 6-nucleotide sample barcode were appended by means of template switching. With the 5' RACE reads reprocessed, TCRdb shows one record per CDR3 protein and no DNA. The ten most abundant clones cover 2% to 3% of a sample with hundreds of thousands of distinct CDR3 sequences. Material for sequencing was blood. This TCR was recovered from a human donor with ulcerative colitis or Crohn's disease, or a healthy co-twin of an affected twin (not recorded which). J is TRBJ2-3 and V is TRBV6-1; there is no DNA to check the TCRdb D call of TRBD2. The CDR3 sequence is CASSPGRLAGGRTDTQYF.